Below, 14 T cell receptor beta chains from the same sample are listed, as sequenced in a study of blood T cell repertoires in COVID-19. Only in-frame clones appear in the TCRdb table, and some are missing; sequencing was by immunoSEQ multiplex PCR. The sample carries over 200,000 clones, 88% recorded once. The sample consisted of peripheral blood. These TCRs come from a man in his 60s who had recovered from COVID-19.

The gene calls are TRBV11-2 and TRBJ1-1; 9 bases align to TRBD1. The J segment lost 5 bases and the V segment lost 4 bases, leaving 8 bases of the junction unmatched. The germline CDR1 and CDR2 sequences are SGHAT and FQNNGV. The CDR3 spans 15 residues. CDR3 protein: CASSWGTGMRTEAFF. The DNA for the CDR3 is TGTGCCAGCAGCTGGGGGACAGGGATGAGGACTGAAGCTTTCTTT.

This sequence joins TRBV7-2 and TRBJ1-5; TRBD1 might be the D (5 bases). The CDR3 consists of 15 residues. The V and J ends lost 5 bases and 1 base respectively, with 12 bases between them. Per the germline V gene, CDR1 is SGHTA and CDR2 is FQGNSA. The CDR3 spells CASSPLGGSNQPQHF. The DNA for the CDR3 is TGTGCCAGCAGCCCTTTGGGGGGAAGCAATCAGCCCCAGCATTTT.

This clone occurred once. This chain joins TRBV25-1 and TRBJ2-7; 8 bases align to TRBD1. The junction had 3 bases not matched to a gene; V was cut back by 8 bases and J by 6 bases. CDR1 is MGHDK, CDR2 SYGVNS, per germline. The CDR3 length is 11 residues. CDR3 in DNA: TGTGCCAGCTTGACAGGGGCCGAGCAGTACTTC. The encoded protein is CASLTGAEQYF.

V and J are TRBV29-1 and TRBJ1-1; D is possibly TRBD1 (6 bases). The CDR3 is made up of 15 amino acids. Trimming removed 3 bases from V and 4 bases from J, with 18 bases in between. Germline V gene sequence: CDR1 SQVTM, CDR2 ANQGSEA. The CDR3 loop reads CSVEGGPPGATEAFF. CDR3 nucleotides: TGCAGCGTTGAGGGCGGGCCCCCAGGGGCCACTGAAGCTTTCTTT.

CDR3 region: CASSPKTGDQPQHF. The CDR3 coding sequence is TGTGCCAGCAGCCCAAAGACAGGGGATCAGCCCCAGCATTTT. V usage is TRBV7-9 and J usage is TRBJ1-5; 8 bases are shared with TRBD1. With V trimmed by 5 bases and J by 5 bases, 5 bases remained unmatched. Germline V lookup: CDR1 SEHNR, CDR2 FQNEAQ (reference sequence). The CDR3 length is 14 residues.

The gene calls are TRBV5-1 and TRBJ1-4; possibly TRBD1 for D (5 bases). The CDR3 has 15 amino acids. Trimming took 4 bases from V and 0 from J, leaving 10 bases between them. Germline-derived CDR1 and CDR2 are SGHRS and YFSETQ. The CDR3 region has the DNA TGCGCCAGCAGCACCGACAGTTCAACTAATGAAAAACTGTTTTTT. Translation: CASSTDSSTNEKLFF.

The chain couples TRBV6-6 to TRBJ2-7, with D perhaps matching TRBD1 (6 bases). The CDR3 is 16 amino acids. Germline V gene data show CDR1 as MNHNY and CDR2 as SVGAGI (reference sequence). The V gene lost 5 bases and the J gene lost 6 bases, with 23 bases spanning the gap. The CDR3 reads CASSPRSTGSRGEQYF. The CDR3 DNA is TGTGCCAGCAGTCCCAGGTCGACAGGATCAAGGGGCGAGCAGTACTTC.

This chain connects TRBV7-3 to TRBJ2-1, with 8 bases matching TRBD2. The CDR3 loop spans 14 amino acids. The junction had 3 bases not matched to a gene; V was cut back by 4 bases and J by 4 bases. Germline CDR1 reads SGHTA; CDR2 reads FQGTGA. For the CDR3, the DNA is TGTGCCAGCAGCTCAAGCGGGGGTTACAATGAGCAGTTCTTC. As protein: CASSSSGGYNEQFF.

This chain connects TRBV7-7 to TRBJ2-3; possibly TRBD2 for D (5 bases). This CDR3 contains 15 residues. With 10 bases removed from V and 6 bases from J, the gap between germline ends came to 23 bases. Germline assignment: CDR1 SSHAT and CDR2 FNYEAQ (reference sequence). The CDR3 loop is CATQRVLGSGDTQYF. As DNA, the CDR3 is TGTGCCACCCAGAGGGTACTTGGATCGGGCGATACGCAGTATTTT.

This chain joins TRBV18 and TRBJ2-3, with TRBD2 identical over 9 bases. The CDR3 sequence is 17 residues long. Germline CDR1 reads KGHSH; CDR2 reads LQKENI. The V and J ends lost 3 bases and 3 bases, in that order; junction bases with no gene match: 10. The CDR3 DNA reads TGTGCCAGCTCACCCCTCCGGACTAGCGTTTTGACAGATACGCAGTATTTT. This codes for CASSPLRTSVLTDTQYF.

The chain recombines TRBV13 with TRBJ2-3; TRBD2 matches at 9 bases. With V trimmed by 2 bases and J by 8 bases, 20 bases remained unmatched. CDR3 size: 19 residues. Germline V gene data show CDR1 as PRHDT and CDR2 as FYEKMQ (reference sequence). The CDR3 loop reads CASSLPVRRGGAIHGTQYF. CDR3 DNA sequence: TGTGCCAGCAGCTTACCCGTGCGGCGCGGGGGGGCCATTCATGGTACGCAGTATTTT.

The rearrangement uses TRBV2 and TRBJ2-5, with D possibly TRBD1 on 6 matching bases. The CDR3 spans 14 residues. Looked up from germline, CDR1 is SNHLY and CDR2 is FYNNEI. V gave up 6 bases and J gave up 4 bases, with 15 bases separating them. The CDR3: CASRAQGTLETQYF. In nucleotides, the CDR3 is TGTGCCAGCAGGGCACAGGGTACGTTAGAGACCCAGTACTTC.

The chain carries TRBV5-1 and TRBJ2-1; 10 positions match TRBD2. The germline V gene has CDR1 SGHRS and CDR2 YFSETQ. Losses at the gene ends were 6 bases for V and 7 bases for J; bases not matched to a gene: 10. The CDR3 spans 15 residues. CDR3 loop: CASIGELAGKNEQFF. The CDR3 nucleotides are TGCGCCAGCATCGGTGAACTAGCGGGGAAAAATGAGCAGTTCTTC.

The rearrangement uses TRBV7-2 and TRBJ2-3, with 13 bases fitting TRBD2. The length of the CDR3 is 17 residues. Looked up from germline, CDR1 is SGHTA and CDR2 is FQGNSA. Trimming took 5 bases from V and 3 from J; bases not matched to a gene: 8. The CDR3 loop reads CASSPRLAGGRTDTQYF. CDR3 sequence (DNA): TGTGCCAGCAGCCCGCGACTAGCGGGGGGCCGGACAGATACGCAGTATTTT.